Each of the 17 T cell receptor beta chains below was sequenced from the same sample in a study of T cells in Graves' hyperthyroidism and ophthalmopathy. TCR beta CDR3 sequences were amplified from RNA transcripts. TCR CDR3 underwent first-round RT-PCR with the HTBI primer set. TCRdb itself ran the multiplex PCR reads through MiXCR, one entry per CDR3 protein. The sample holds a few hundred thousand distinct CDR3 sequences, roughly 22% seen once. Sample: blood. The receptors were gathered from a man aged 25-40 years with Graves' ophthalmopathy.

At least ten counts were recorded for this clonotype. The DNA of the CDR3 is TGTGCCACCGGGACAGGAGAGATGAACACTGAAGCTTTCTTT. It yields the protein CATGTGEMNTEAFF. V gene TRBV10-3 combines with J gene TRBJ1-1; 8 bases map to TRBD1. V was clipped by 10 bases and J by 0 bases; unmatched bases: 7. CDR1 and CDR2 from the germline V gene are ENHRY and SYGVKD. The CDR3 contains 14 residues.

The chain recombines TRBV10-2 with TRBJ2-7, with TRBD1 identical over 7 bases. The junction had 12 bases not matched to a gene; V was cut back by 3 bases and J by 7 bases. CDR3 length: 15 residues. Looked up from germline, CDR1 is WSHSY and CDR2 is SAAADI. CDR3 amino acids: CASSEWGQLFLEQYF. The CDR3 coding sequence is TGCGCCAGCAGTGAATGGGGACAGCTTTTTTTGGAGCAGTACTTC.

The sample holds one count of this clonotype. CDR3 in amino acids: CASSVGTGRSPLHF. Here the CDR3 DNA reads TGTGCCAGCAGCGTCGGGACAGGGCGTTCACCCCTCCACTTT. The chain has TRBV5-5 and TRBJ1-6, with 9 bases identical to TRBD1. Germline CDR1 is SGHKS and CDR2 is YYEKEE (reference sequence). CDR3 size: 14 residues. Trimming removed 4 bases from V and 9 bases from J; junction bases left unmatched: 5.

The chain employs TRBV7-2 and TRBJ1-4, with D perhaps matching TRBD1 (6 bases). Trimming left V 5 bases short and J 6 bases short, with 10 bases between. Germline V gene data show CDR1 as SGHTA and CDR2 as FQGNSA. This CDR3 comprises 13 residues. The CDR3 loop is CASSLNRDEKLFF. The CDR3, as DNA: TGTGCCAGCAGCCTTAACAGGGATGAAAAACTGTTTTTT.

This clonotype was seen a few times. The genes are TRBV5-1 and TRBJ1-4, with 9 bases matching TRBD1. J gave up 2 bases and V 3 bases, and 8 bases lay outside the gene matches. The germline V gene has CDR1 SGHRS and CDR2 YFSETQ. The CDR3 spans 17 residues. The chain's CDR3 is CASSWWTGDGTNEKLFF. The CDR3 DNA follows: TGCGCCAGCAGCTGGTGGACAGGGGATGGGACTAATGAAAAACTGTTTTTT.

This chain uses TRBV5-4 with TRBJ1-2; 7 bases agree with TRBD1. The CDR3 has 15 amino acids. The V gene's germline CDR1 is SGHNT and CDR2 YYREEE (reference sequence). The trim removed 0 bases at V and 4 bases at J, leaving 6 bases unmatched. The CDR3 bases are TGTGCCAGCAGCTTGGATCAGGGGGTGTCCTATGGCTACACCTTC. It codes for CASSLDQGVSYGYTF.

This clonotype was picked up a small number of times. The chain employs TRBV19 and TRBJ2-7; a possible D gene is TRBD2 (5 bases). The germline V and J ends were trimmed by 7 bases and 6 bases, with 19 bases remaining between them. This CDR3 is built from 14 residues. Germline V gene sequence: CDR1 LNHDA, CDR2 SQIVND (reference sequence). CDR3 coding DNA: TGTGCCAGTAATTGGATAGAACCCGAGGGCGAGCAGTACTTC. Encoded protein: CASNWIEPEGEQYF.

This clonotype was seen many times. V is TRBV11-3 and J is TRBJ2-1; 8 bases line up with TRBD2. The CDR3 is 16 residues long. V lost 5 bases and J lost 7; bases outside the gene matches: 13. CDR1 and CDR2 from the germline V gene are SGHNT and YENEEA. This chain's CDR3 is CASSQRREGPRNEQFF. In DNA, the CDR3 is TGTGCCAGCAGCCAACGCCGGGAGGGCCCTAGGAATGAGCAGTTCTTC.

This chain joins TRBV20-1 and TRBJ1-4; the D is unclear. The CDR3 totals 17 residues. The germline V and J ends were trimmed by 2 bases and 4 bases, with 20 bases remaining between them. Germline lookup yields CDR1 DFQATT and CDR2 SNEGSKA (reference sequence). CDR3 nucleotide sequence: TGCAGTGCTAGACCCCGGGCCCTAGGAAGGCGTAATGAAAAACTGTTTTTT. It specifies CSARPRALGRRNEKLFF.

This clonotype appeared a few times. The chain carries TRBV6-1 and TRBJ2-1; 8 bases agree with TRBD2. The CDR3 runs to 16 residues. The ends lost 5 bases at V and 2 bases at J; junction bases unmatched: 8. Germline loops: CDR1 MNHNS, CDR2 SASEGT. The CDR3, as DNA: TGTGCCAGCAGTCCTTACGGGACTAGGGCCTACAATGAGCAGTTCTTC. It translates to CASSPYGTRAYNEQFF.

CDR3: CASSLDGTERTDTQYF. DNA for the CDR3: TGTGCCAGCAGCTTGGATGGGACCGAACGCACAGATACGCAGTATTTT. V is TRBV5-4 and J is TRBJ2-3, with D perhaps given as TRBD1 or TRBD2 (5 bases each). The CDR3 contains 16 residues. CDR1 SGHNT and CDR2 YYREEE come from the germline V gene (reference sequence). Trimming pared 0 bases from V and 1 base from J, leaving 12 bases between.

This clonotype appeared many times. The rearrangement links TRBV7-3 to TRBJ2-3; possible D gene TRBD2, 6 bases. The V end was cut by 2 bases, the J end by 5 bases, with 11 bases between. The CDR3 is made up of 14 amino acids. Germline V gene lookup returns CDR1 SGHTA and CDR2 FQGTGA. The CDR3 sequence is CASSLAGTVDTQYF. The CDR3 DNA reads TGTGCCAGCAGCTTAGCGGGGACGGTAGATACGCAGTATTTT.

This CDR3 reads CASSSSGTGGNTIYF. The CDR3 nucleotides read TGTGCCAGCAGTTCCAGTGGGACAGGGGGAAACACCATATATTTT. The chain links TRBV6-1 to TRBJ1-3; 9 bases are shared with TRBD1. The V and J ends lost 5 bases and 4 bases, in that order; junction bases with no gene match: 6. Germline values: CDR1 MNHNS, CDR2 SASEGT. This CDR3 is built from 15 residues.

The chain has TRBV30 and TRBJ2-2; 9 bases fit TRBD2. Germline-derived CDR1 and CDR2 are GTSNPN and SVGIG (reference sequence). CDR3 length: 14 residues. The V gene end was trimmed by 1 base and the J gene end by 4 bases; junction bases not matched to a gene: 1. The CDR3 DNA follows: TGTGCCTGGAGTGGGCGGGAGGGCACCGGGGAGCTGTTTTTT. This sequence encodes CAWSGREGTGELFF.

This clonotype has at least ten counts. The chain carries TRBV28 and TRBJ1-2; 8 bases match TRBD1. This CDR3 spans 13 amino acids. The germline gives CDR1 MDHEN, CDR2 SYDVKM. V was pared by 6 bases and J by 5 bases, with 5 bases of the junction left unmatched. CDR3 region: CASRRDRGYGYTF. In nucleotides, the CDR3 is TGTGCCAGCAGGCGCGACAGGGGTTATGGCTACACCTTC.

The chain carries TRBV18 and TRBJ2-7, with D perhaps matching TRBD2 (6 bases). Trimming cost V 3 bases and J 0 bases, with 9 bases left between them. The CDR3 sequence is 14 residues long. Per the germline V gene, CDR1 is KGHSH and CDR2 is LQKENI. The CDR3 protein is CASSPPGSSYEQYF. The CDR3 coding sequence is TGTGCCAGCTCACCGCCCGGGAGCTCCTACGAGCAGTACTTC. Using reference TRBV18 and TRBJ2-7 for the parts outside the CDR3, the full variable domain is NAGVMQNPRHLVRRRGQEARLRCSPMKGHSHVYWYRQLPEEGLKFMVYLQKENIIDESGMPKERFSAEFPKEGPSILRIQQVVRGDSAAYFCASSPPGSSYEQYFGPGTRLTVT.

The rearrangement links TRBV10-2 to TRBJ2-1, with 11 bases aligning to TRBD1. CDR1 is WSHSY, CDR2 SAAADI, per germline. There are 14 residues in the CDR3. The J segment lost 0 bases and the V segment lost 8 bases, leaving 0 bases of the junction unmatched. CDR3 nucleotides: TGCGCCAGCGGGACAGGGGGCTCCTACAATGAGCAGTTCTTC. Its translation: CASGTGGSYNEQFF.